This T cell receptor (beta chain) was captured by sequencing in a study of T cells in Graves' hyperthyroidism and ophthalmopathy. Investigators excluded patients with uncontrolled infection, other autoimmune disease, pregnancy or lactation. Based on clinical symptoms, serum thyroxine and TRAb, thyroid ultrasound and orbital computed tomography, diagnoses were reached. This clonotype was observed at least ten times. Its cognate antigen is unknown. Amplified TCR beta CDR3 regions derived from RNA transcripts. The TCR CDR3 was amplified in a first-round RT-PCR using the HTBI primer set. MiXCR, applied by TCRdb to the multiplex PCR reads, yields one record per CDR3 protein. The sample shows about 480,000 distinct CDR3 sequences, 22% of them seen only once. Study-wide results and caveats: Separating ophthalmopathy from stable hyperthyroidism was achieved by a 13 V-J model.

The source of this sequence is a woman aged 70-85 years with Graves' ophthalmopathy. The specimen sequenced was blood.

DNA of the CDR3: TGTGCCAGCAGAAAAACAGGGACAGGCTCCTACGAGCAGTACTTC. This gives the protein CASRKTGTGSYEQYF. The chain uses TRBV11-2 and TRBJ2-7, with 8 nucleotides matching TRBD1. From germline, CDR1 is SGHAT and CDR2 FQNNGV. CDR3 length: 15 residues. Trimming removed 6 bases from V and 0 bases from J; junction bases left unmatched: 7.